The present TCR beta chain was sequenced within a study of T cell changes during pregnancy in multiple sclerosis. Clones were sequenced by immunoSEQ multiplex PCR, and TCRdb holds only the in-frame ones, with some missing. The top ten clones hold 0.99% of a sample with some 50,000 clones, more than 85% of them seen once. The germline V and J ends were trimmed by 5 bases and 2 bases, with 9 bases remaining between them. This CDR3 is 13 amino acids long. CDR1 and CDR2 (germline): MDHEN, SYDVKM. This clone was detected once. The V and J genes are TRBV28 and TRBJ1-2; D is unresolved. The receptor was isolated from a female donor with multiple sclerosis, enrolled in a pregnancy study. This specimen consisted of peripheral blood, obtained after pregnancy. In nucleotides, the CDR3 is TGTGCCAGCAGTCCCACTCTAAACTATGGCTACACCTTC. The encoded protein is CASSPTLNYGYTF.